These 27 T cell receptor beta chains were all obtained from the same sample, sequenced in a study of cytomegalovirus exposure and HLA in healthy donors. PCR amplification relied on 60 Vbeta primers (plus 13 Jbeta primers). This table comes from immunoSEQ multiplex PCR, and its TCRdb copy is limited to in-frame clones, with some not included. The sample table sets out some 200,000 clones. Sequences were obtained from PBMCs. The receptors here all came from a boy younger than 18 in good health and CMV-seronegative.

The genes are TRBV7-2 and TRBJ2-7, with no clear D. This CDR3 has 14 residues. The germline CDR1 and CDR2 sequences are SGHTA and FQGNSA. The V and J ends lost 2 bases and 0 bases respectively, with 8 bases between them. The CDR3 nucleotides are TGTGCCAGCAGCTTACTTCCGGGCTCCTACGAGCAGTACTTC. Amino acid sequence: CASSLLPGSYEQYF.

The chain is built from TRBV12-2 and TRBJ1-1. TRBV12-2 is a listed pseudogene. The CDR3 has 13 residues. For the CDR3, the DNA is TGTGCAAGTCGCCCCCTGCGGAACACTGAAGCTTTCTTT. Translated: CASRPLRNTEAFF.

The chain has TRBV10-1 and TRBJ2-2, with 10 bases matching TRBD1. The CDR3 is 16 residues long. Germline loops: CDR1 WNHNN, CDR2 SYGVQD (reference sequence). With V trimmed by 2 bases and J by 8 bases, 8 bases remained unmatched. CDR3: CASSEALDRGPGELFF. The DNA of the CDR3 is TGCGCCAGCAGTGAGGCGCTCGACAGGGGGCCTGGGGAGCTGTTTTTT.

The genes are TRBV9 and TRBJ2-3, with 8 positions matching TRBD2. The CDR3 has 17 amino acids. Germline CDR1 is SGDLS and CDR2 is YYNGEE. Germline trimming cut 0 bases from V and 3 bases from J; bases unmatched to any gene: 9. Written as DNA, the CDR3 is TGTGCCAGCAGCGTAGACCAGCGGGGGCTTCCGACAGATACGCAGTATTTT. Protein sequence: CASSVDQRGLPTDTQYF.

The chain employs TRBV5-4 and TRBJ2-1; 10 bases line up with TRBD1. The CDR3 sequence is 19 residues long. Germline V gives CDR1 SGHNT, CDR2 YYREEE (reference sequence). The J segment lost 0 bases and the V segment lost 0 bases, leaving 9 bases of the junction unmatched. This chain's CDR3 is CASSLAGTGVPLSYNEQFF. Here the CDR3 DNA reads TGTGCCAGCAGCTTGGCCGGGACAGGGGTTCCCCTCTCCTACAATGAGCAGTTCTTC.

The rearrangement links TRBV9 to TRBJ2-3; the D gene is possibly TRBD2 (6 bases). The CDR3 has 16 residues. Trimming removed 0 bases from V and 2 bases from J, with 13 bases in between. CDR1 and CDR2 from the germline V gene are SGDLS and YYNGEE. CDR3 in amino acids: CASSVVAGTSTDTQYF. CDR3 DNA: TGTGCCAGCAGCGTAGTGGCGGGGACCTCCACAGATACGCAGTATTTT.

This chain joins TRBV18 and TRBJ1-1; D may be TRBD1 (5 bases). The V end was cut by 6 bases, the J end by 7 bases, with 18 bases between. The germline gives CDR1 KGHSH, CDR2 LQKENI. The length of the CDR3 is 14 residues. The CDR3 bases are TGTGCCAGCTCGCCTCTGGGGGGGGTGGATGAAGCTTTCTTT. This translates into CASSPLGGVDEAFF.

The chain couples TRBV10-3 to TRBJ1-5; 8 nucleotides align to TRBD1. The V and J ends lost 6 bases and 1 base, in that order; junction bases with no gene match: 5. Looked up from germline, CDR1 is ENHRY and CDR2 is SYGVKD. CDR3 length equals 15 residues. The CDR3 here is CAISDDRGSNQPQHF. CDR3 coding DNA: TGTGCCATCAGCGATGACAGGGGAAGCAATCAGCCCCAGCATTTT.

The chain employs TRBV11-2 and TRBJ1-2; a possible D gene is TRBD1 (6 bases). V lost 3 bases and J 5 bases, leaving 10 bases between the germline ends. Germline lookup yields CDR1 SGHAT and CDR2 FQNNGV. This CDR3 comprises 13 residues. The CDR3 DNA follows: TGTGCCAGCAGCTTTTCAGGGGAATATGGCTACACCTTC. Translating it yields CASSFSGEYGYTF.

The V call is TRBV18, the J call TRBJ2-3; possible D gene TRBD1, 5 bases. V was trimmed by 1 base and J by 11 bases, leaving 7 bases between them. The CDR3 length is 11 residues. The V gene's germline CDR1 is KGHSH and CDR2 LQKENI. The CDR3 DNA follows: TGTGCCAGCTCACCACAGGGGCTGCAGTATTTT. It specifies CASSPQGLQYF.

The V gene is TRBV18, the J gene TRBJ1-1; 7 bases align to TRBD1. The CDR3 loop spans 15 amino acids. Losses at the gene ends were 5 bases for V and 3 bases for J; bases not matched to a gene: 9. Germline CDR1 and CDR2: KGHSH and LQKENI. The CDR3 reads CASSTDRAPDTEAFF. In DNA, the CDR3 is TGTGCCAGCTCAACCGACAGGGCGCCGGACACTGAAGCTTTCTTT.

J is TRBJ2-3 and V is TRBV7-8, with a possible D match to TRBD2 (6 bases). Deletions cut 5 bases from V and 3 bases from J, with 12 bases between. Germline assignment: CDR1 SGHVS and CDR2 FQNEAQ. This CDR3 is built from 14 residues. In DNA form, the CDR3 reads TGTGCCAGCAGCCCCAGCGGGTCTACAGATACGCAGTATTTT. As protein: CASSPSGSTDTQYF. The full variable domain, completed using reference TRBV7-8 and TRBJ2-3, is GAGVSQSPRYKVAKRGQDVALRCDPISGHVSLFWYQQALGQGPEFLTYFQNEAQLDKSGLPSDRFFAERPEGSVSTLKIQRTQQEDSAVYLCASSPSGSTDTQYFGPGTRLTVL.

The chain couples TRBV4-1 to TRBJ2-7; no definite D call. Germline lookup yields CDR1 MGHRA and CDR2 YSYEKL. V dropped 5 bases and J dropped 2 bases, with 10 bases sitting between them. The CDR3 is 13 amino acids. Here the CDR3 DNA reads TGCGCCAGCAGCTCCGACACAGCCTACGAGCAGTACTTC. It translates to CASSSDTAYEQYF.

CDR3 DNA: TGTGCTAGTGGTTTATACGGACAGGGAAATCTGAATACGCAGTATTTT. Its protein is CASGLYGQGNLNTQYF. The V and J genes are TRBV12-5 and TRBJ2-3, with 8 bases that match TRBD1. Germline CDR1 LGHNT, CDR2 FRNRAP. With V trimmed by 3 bases and J by 7 bases, 12 bases remained unmatched. There are 16 residues in the CDR3.

This chain uses TRBV9 with TRBJ1-1; D not resolved. This CDR3 is built from 13 residues. Per the germline V gene, CDR1 is SGDLS and CDR2 is YYNGEE. Trimming removed 3 bases from V and 3 bases from J, with 9 bases in between. This CDR3 is CASSAGDYTEAFF. DNA of the CDR3: TGTGCCAGCAGCGCGGGAGATTACACTGAAGCTTTCTTT.

As to this clone: One junction end does not reproduce the germline sequence, and a read error may be involved. V and J are TRBV5-8 and TRBJ1-2, with D possibly matching TRBD1 (6 bases). Germline V gene sequence: CDR1 SGHTS, CDR2 YDEGEE. The CDR3 totals 15 residues. The CDR3 reads CAGSLDTQGPYGYTF. CDR3 DNA sequence: TGTGCCGGCAGCTTGGATACCCAGGGGCCCTATGGCTACACCTTC. Drawing the rest from reference TRBV5-8 and TRBJ1-2, the complete variable domain is EAGVTQSPTHLIKTRGQQATLRCSPISGHTSVYWYQQALGLGLQFLLWYDEGEERNRGNFPPRFSGRQFPNYSSELNVNALELEDSALYLCAGSLDTQGPYGYTFGSGTRLTVV.

The V call is TRBV7-9, the J call TRBJ2-7, with TRBD1 matching over 8 bases. Germline assignment: CDR1 SEHNR and CDR2 FQNEAQ (reference sequence). J was trimmed by 1 base and V by 5 bases; bases with no gene match: 7. There are 15 residues in the CDR3. The CDR3 region is CASSGGQGRSYEQYF. The CDR3 DNA reads TGTGCCAGCAGCGGAGGACAGGGAAGATCCTACGAGCAGTACTTC.

This rearrangement joins TRBV5-1 to TRBJ2-7, with D perhaps TRBD2 (6 bases). This CDR3 has 15 residues. Germline V gives CDR1 SGHRS, CDR2 YFSETQ. The V and J ends lost 0 bases and 7 bases respectively, with 17 bases between them. CDR3 nucleotide sequence: TGCGCCAGCAGCTTGGGACCCGGGCGGGGCCTGGAGCAGTACTTC. Translated, it gives CASSLGPGRGLEQYF.

The chain couples TRBV10-3 to TRBJ2-7, with a weak D call TRBD1 (6 bases). Looked up from germline, CDR1 is ENHRY and CDR2 is SYGVKD. The V end lost 4 bases, the J end lost 0 bases, and 19 bases lay between the germline ends. The CDR3 sequence is 17 residues long. The CDR3 DNA reads as TGTGCCATCAGTGGTGGCAGGGGTCCCCTAAGCTCCTACGAGCAGTACTTC. Amino acids: CAISGGRGPLSSYEQYF.

Written as DNA, the CDR3 is TGCGCCAGCAGCCCCGGGACACCGAACACAGATACGCAGTATTTT. Protein: CASSPGTPNTDTQYF. The J gene is TRBJ2-3, the V gene TRBV5-1; a weak D match, TRBD1 (6 bases). The V end lost 4 bases, the J end lost 2 bases, and 14 bases lay between the germline ends. The CDR3 is 15 amino acids. Germline assignment: CDR1 SGHRS and CDR2 YFSETQ.

This chain connects TRBV4-1 to TRBJ1-5; TRBD1 matches at 7 bases. The length of the CDR3 is 17 residues. Looked up from germline, CDR1 is MGHRA and CDR2 is YSYEKL. V was pared by 4 bases and J by 2 bases, with 11 bases of the junction left unmatched. The CDR3 loop is CASSPQVGGWGNQPQHF. The CDR3 DNA follows: TGCGCCAGCAGCCCTCAAGTAGGGGGCTGGGGCAATCAGCCCCAGCATTTT.

The chain is built from TRBV7-9 and TRBJ2-2; 7 positions agree with TRBD1. With V trimmed by 7 bases and J by 7 bases, 12 bases remained unmatched. This CDR3 has 15 amino acids. Germline CDR1 and CDR2: SEHNR and FQNEAQ (reference sequence). The CDR3 spells CASTTTTGIGGELFF. For the CDR3, the DNA is TGTGCCAGCACCACCACGACAGGGATAGGCGGGGAGCTGTTTTTT.

The V gene is TRBV4-3, the J gene TRBJ2-7; 9 bases line up with TRBD1. The CDR3 sequence is 15 residues long. Germline CDR1 reads LGHNA; CDR2 reads YSLEER. J gave up 4 bases and V 1 base, and 5 bases lay outside the gene matches. The CDR3 sequence is CASSQVGQGIYEQYF. The DNA of the CDR3 is TGCGCCAGCAGCCAAGTTGGACAGGGGATTTACGAGCAGTACTTC.

The chain employs TRBV5-1 and TRBJ2-5; no reliable D call. The J call is in doubt because the DNA end fits TRBJ2-7 better. The CDR3 runs 12 residues. Germline-derived CDR1 and CDR2 are SGHRS and YFSETQ. This CDR3 is CASRDQNYEQYF. CDR3 nucleotides: TGCGCCAGCAGAGATCAGAACTACGAGCAGTACTTC.

This rearrangement joins TRBV5-1 to TRBJ1-1, with D unresolved. This CDR3 has 13 amino acids. The germline gives CDR1 SGHRS, CDR2 YFSETQ. Trimming cost V 4 bases and J 1 base, with 8 bases left between them. This CDR3 is CASSTRSNTEAFF. The CDR3 DNA is TGCGCCAGCAGCACGAGGTCGAACACTGAAGCTTTCTTT.

V usage is TRBV9 and J usage is TRBJ1-2, with D possibly TRBD1 on 6 matching bases. The length of the CDR3 is 15 residues. Per the germline V gene, CDR1 is SGDLS and CDR2 is YYNGEE. V shed 0 bases and J shed 8 bases, with 17 bases lying between them. CDR3: CASSVDPASQGGYTF. CDR3 nucleotide sequence: TGTGCCAGCAGCGTAGACCCAGCCAGCCAGGGGGGCTACACCTTC.

This chain connects TRBV7-9 to TRBJ2-7; 8 bases align to TRBD2. The CDR3 totals 14 residues. J gave up 0 bases and V 4 bases, and 2 bases lay outside the gene matches. Germline values: CDR1 SEHNR, CDR2 FQNEAQ (reference sequence). The CDR3 here is CASSSAGGSYEQYF. CDR3 DNA: TGTGCCAGCAGCTCGGCGGGAGGCTCCTACGAGCAGTACTTC.